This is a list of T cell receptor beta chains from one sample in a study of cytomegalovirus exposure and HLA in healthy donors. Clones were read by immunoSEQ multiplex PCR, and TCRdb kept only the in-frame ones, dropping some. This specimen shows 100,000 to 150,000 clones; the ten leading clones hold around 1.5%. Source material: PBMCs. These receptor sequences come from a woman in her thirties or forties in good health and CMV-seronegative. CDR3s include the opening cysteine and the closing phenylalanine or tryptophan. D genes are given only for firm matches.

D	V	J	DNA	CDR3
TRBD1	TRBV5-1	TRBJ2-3	TGCGCCAGCAGCACCCAGACAGGGGGCAGCACAGATACGCAGTATTTT	CASSTQTGGSTDTQYF
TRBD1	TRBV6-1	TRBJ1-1	TGTGCCAGCACCGAAGGGGGCAGGGGAGCTTTCTTT	CASTEGGRGAFF
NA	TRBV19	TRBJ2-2	TGTGCCAGTGCGGTGTTAACGAACACCGGGGAGCTGTTTTTT	CASAVLTNTGELFF
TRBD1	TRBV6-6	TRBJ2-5	TGTGCCAGCAGCCCGGACAGGGGGGGGGAGACCCAGTACTTC	CASSPDRGGETQYF
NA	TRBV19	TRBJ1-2	TGTGCCAGTAGTATAGGGGGAGACAAAGGTTCCTATGGCTACACCTTC	CASSIGGDKGSYGYTF
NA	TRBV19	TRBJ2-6	TGTGCCAGTAGTATTGGAGGTAACGCCGGGGCCAACGTCCTGACTTTC	CASSIGGNAGANVLTF
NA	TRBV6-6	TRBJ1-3	TGTGCCAGCAGTTTTGGGCCCGGGAACTCTGGAAACACCATATATTTT	CASSFGPGNSGNTIYF
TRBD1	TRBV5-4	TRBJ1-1	TGTGCCAGCAGCTACGCACGAATAAGACAGGGGCTAAACACTGAAGCTTTCTTT	CASSYARIRQGLNTEAFF
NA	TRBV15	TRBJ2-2	TGTGCCACCAGCAGAGCTGACGGAGTCACCGGGGAGCTGTTTTTT	CATSRADGVTGELFF
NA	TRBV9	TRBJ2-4	TGTGCCAGCAGCGTAGAGCTGGGGGCACACATTCAGTACTTC	CASSVELGAHIQYF
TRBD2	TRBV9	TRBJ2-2	TGTGCCAGCAGCCAGGGACTAGCGGGGGGCGCGAACACCGGGGAGCTGTTTTTT	CASSQGLAGGANTGELFF
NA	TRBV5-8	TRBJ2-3	TGTGCCAGCAGCTTGTTGCGTAGCAGCGGCACAGATACGCAGTATTTT	CASSLLRSSGTDTQYF
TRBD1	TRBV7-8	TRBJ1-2	TGTGCCAGCAGCTTAGAGGGGCAGGGGGGCTATGGCTACACCTTC	CASSLEGQGGYGYTF
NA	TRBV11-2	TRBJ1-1	TGTGCCAGCAGCCCCACTAGAACTGAAGCTTTCTTT	CASSPTRTEAFF
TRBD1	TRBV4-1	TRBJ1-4	TGCGCCAGCAGCCATTTAACTACAGGGGCGAGGGAAAAACTGTTTTTT	CASSHLTTGAREKLFF
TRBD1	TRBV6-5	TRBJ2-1	TGTGCCAGCAGTTACTCGACAGGGGGAGGCGATGAGCAGTTCTTC	CASSYSTGGGDEQFF
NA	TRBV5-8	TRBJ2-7	TGTGCCAGCAGCCGTGACAGGTACGAGCAGTACTTC	CASSRDRYEQYF
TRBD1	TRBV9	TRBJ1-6	TGTGCCAGCAGCGGGGGACAGACCTCCTATAATTCACCCCTCCACTTT	CASSGGQTSYNSPLHF
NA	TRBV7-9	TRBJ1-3	TGTGCCAGCAGTCCCGGGGAGACCTACTCTGGAAACACCATATATTTT	CASSPGETYSGNTIYF
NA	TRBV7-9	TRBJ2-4	TGTGCCAGCAGCTATAGCGGTGGGGAAAACATTCAGTACTTC	CASSYSGGENIQYF
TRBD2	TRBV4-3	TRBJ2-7	TGCGCCAGCAGCCAAGTTGGTAGCGGGGGGTCGTCCTACGAGCAGTACTTC	CASSQVGSGGSSYEQYF
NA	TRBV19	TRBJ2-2	TGTGCCAGTAGTATAGGACAGGAGACCACCGGGGAGCTGTTTTTT	CASSIGQETTGELFF
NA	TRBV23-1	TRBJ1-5	TGCGCCAGCAGTCACCCTCCAGGAGGGGTGAACAATCAGCCCCAGCATTTT	CASSHPPGGVNNQPQHF
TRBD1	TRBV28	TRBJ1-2	TGTGCCAGCAGTTTAGGGGGACAGGGGCCGTTCTATGGCTACACCTTC	CASSLGGQGPFYGYTF
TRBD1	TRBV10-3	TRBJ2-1	TGTGCCATCGGGGACAGGGAGTGGAATGAGCAGTTCTTC	CAIGDREWNEQFF
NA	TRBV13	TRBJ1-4	TGTGCCAGCAGCTTCGGGACTCGGGGGGATGAAAAACTGTTTTTT	CASSFGTRGDEKLFF
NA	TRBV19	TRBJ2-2	TGTGCCAGTAGTCTTAGTTACACCGGGGAGCTGTTTTTT	CASSLSYTGELFF
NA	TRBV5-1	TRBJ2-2	TGCGCCAGCAGCTTCACCGGGACGAACACCGGGGAGCTGTTTTTT	CASSFTGTNTGELFF
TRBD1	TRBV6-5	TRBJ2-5	TGTGCCAGCAGTTACGGGGACAGGGGGCGTCAAGAGACCCAGTACTTC	CASSYGDRGRQETQYF
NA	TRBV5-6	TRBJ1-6	TGTGCCAGCAGCCCCGTGGGGGGGGGTTCACCCCTCCACTTT	CASSPVGGGSPLHF
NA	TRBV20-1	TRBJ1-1	TGCAGTGACGCGGACAGTGAAGCTTTCTTT	CSDADSEAFF
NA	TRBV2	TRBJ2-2	TGTGCCAGCATCTCGGACTTGACCACCGGGGAGCTGTTTTTT	CASISDLTTGELFF
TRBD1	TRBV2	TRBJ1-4	TGTGCCAGCCGACGTCCGGACAGGCTCAATGAAAAACTGTTTTTT	CASRRPDRLNEKLFF
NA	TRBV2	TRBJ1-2	TGTGCCAGCGACTTAACAGGCCTCGCCGGTGGCTACACCTTC	CASDLTGLAGGYTF
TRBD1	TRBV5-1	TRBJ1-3	TGCGCCAGCAGCTTCAAACTTATACAGGGGGCTAGTGGAAACACCATATATTTT	CASSFKLIQGASGNTIYF
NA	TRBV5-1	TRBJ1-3	TGCGCCAGCAGCTTGGATCCTTCCGGAAACACCATATATTTT	CASSLDPSGNTIYF
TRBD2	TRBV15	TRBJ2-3	TGTGCCACCTCGAGCGGGATCAGCACAGATACGCAGTATTTT	CATSSGISTDTQYF
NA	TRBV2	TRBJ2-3	TGTGCCAGCAGTGCCGACAGCACTAGCACAGATACGCAGTATTTT	CASSADSTSTDTQYF
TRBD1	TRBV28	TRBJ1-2	TGTGCCAGCAGTTTAGGGGACAGTAGCTATGGCTACACCTTC	CASSLGDSSYGYTF
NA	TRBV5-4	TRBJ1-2	TGTGCCAGCAGCTTGGGAAGACAGAACTATGGCTACACCTTC	CASSLGRQNYGYTF
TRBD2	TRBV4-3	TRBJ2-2	TGCGCCAGCAGCCAAGTCTGGGTACGGGGGGGGAACACCGGGGAGCTGTTTTTT	CASSQVWVRGGNTGELFF
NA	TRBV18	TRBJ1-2	TGTGCCAGCTCACCATTCGGAGGGTTGAACTATGGCTACACCTTC	CASSPFGGLNYGYTF
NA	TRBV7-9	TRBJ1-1	TGTGCCAGCAGTGAAAGCGGGGGCGCGGGAGCTTTCTTT	CASSESGGAGAFF
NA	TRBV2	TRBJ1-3	TGTGCCAGCAGTGTTCGAACTCACTCCTCTGGAAACACCATATATTTT	CASSVRTHSSGNTIYF
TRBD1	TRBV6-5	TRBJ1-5	TGTGCCAGCAGTTTAAGGACAGGAGGGAATCAGCCCCAGCATTTT	CASSLRTGGNQPQHF
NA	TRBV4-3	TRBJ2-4	TGCGCCAGCAGCCAAGAGGACAGTCGGCTGGACATTCAGTACTTC	CASSQEDSRLDIQYF
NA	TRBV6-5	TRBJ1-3	TGTGCCAGCAGTTCAGGGGTAACGGGAAACACCATATATTTT	CASSSGVTGNTIYF
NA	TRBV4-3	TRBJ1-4	TGCGCCAGCAGCCAAGACCTTGCAACTAATGAAAAACTGTTTTTT	CASSQDLATNEKLFF